This TCR beta chain stems from a study of blood T cell repertoires in COVID-19. Study context: The study drew acute and convalescent COVID-19 samples from the United States, Italy and Spain. T cells, B-cell-depleted T cells, or PBMCs provided the cDNA or gDNA that served as material.

CDR1 SGDLS and CDR2 YYNGEE come from the germline V gene. Trimming removed 3 bases from V and 4 bases from J, with 16 bases in between. This CDR3 spans 15 amino acids. Authors' data handling: Nucleated cell counts were estimated from reference gene primer amplification. The protocol was immunoSEQ multiplex PCR, while the TCRdb copy is restricted to in-frame clones and leaves out a portion. V and J calls and clone size are copied from that table; D and trimming were computed from the DNA. The sample gives over 30,000 clones, about 89% of which show up once; over 9% is in the top ten. J is TRBJ1-1 and V is TRBV9; a possible D gene is TRBD1 (6 bases). The origin of this receptor is an elderly man with active COVID-19. The sequenced sample was peripheral blood. CDR3 DNA sequence: TGTGCCAGCAGCGACAGAGGGGGGGGCGTCACTGAAGCTTTCTTT. As protein: CASSDRGGGVTEAFF.